This TCR beta chain was captured by sequencing in a study of early T cells in non-severe SARS-CoV-2 infection (dated by TCRdb to about 2021). A note on the overall study: TCR sequencing used bulk RNA from unsorted whole blood, so alpha and beta chains could not be paired.

Set within a cohort of healthcare workers in London, UK, this nested case-control study involved weekly PCR testing of nasopharyngeal swabs along with blood sampling. Healthcare workers were recruited during the week of the UK lockdown, between 23 and 31 March 2020, and followed weekly for up to roughly 15 weeks. The germline V gene specifies SQVTM as CDR1 and ANQGSEA as CDR2. V has 7 bases trimmed and J has 2 bases trimmed; junction bases matching no gene number 3. The CDR3 goes from the cysteine to the phenylalanine over 12 residues. Of all the DNA, just the CDR3 is kept, 36 bases in frame from base 1. The method was 5' RACE. TCRdb shows the sequencer as NextSeq 500. Unique molecular identifiers were attached to individual cDNA molecules in the TCR library protocol so that sequencing error and PCR bias could be corrected. TCR alpha and beta chains were both sequenced, and the abundances of alpha and beta sequences in each sample were closely correlated with each other. The original pipeline was this. Decombinator V4 was used to annotate TCR sequences for V gene, J gene and CDR3. Expanded TCRs were defined as changing significantly between any two time points under a Poisson model with p below 0.0001. TCR abundances were normalised to the total number of TCRs sequenced in each sample and reported as counts per million. MAIT TCRs were defined by TRAV1-2 paired with TRAJ12, TRAJ20 or TRAJ33, and iNKT TCRs by TRAV10 paired with TRAJ18. VDJdb, accessed 1 November 2021, was searched for CMV, EBV and SARS-CoV-2 annotated TCRs, with TCRs annotated for multiple antigens excluded. TCRdb passed the public sequencing reads through fastp at Q25 and MiXCR, retaining productive beta sequences. Rows with one shared CDR3 protein collapse into an entry with the most common genes and DNA. V and J calls and clone size were set by TCRdb, not the authors. This sample lists nearly 80,000 distinct CDR3 sequences; about 13% were detected once. The ten most abundant clones make up around 1.1% of the sample.

This clonotype showed up just once. Its recognized antigen is unknown. Base qualities are missing; no much larger clone stands one base away. A lone read offers only weak evidence. The investigation overall reported the following: VDJdb matching was skewed toward anti-spike CD8 responses and likely underestimated virus-specific expansions, missing private and CD4 specificities.

The chain links TRBV29-1 with TRBJ1-1, and 8 junctional nucleotides match TRBD1. The source material was whole blood. The TCR was taken from an adult who was a healthcare worker with PCR-confirmed SARS-CoV-2 infection or an uninfected control (not recorded which). DNA sequence: TGCAGCGGGACAGGGAGAAACACTGAAGCTTTCTTT. Its translation reads: CSGTGRNTEAFF.